This entry lists 30 T cell receptor beta chains sequenced from one sample in a study of cytomegalovirus exposure and HLA in healthy donors. The PCR employed 60 Vbeta primers together with 13 Jbeta primers. The data were produced by immunoSEQ multiplex PCR, yet TCRdb's version contains in-frame clones alone and is incomplete. The sample holds about 140,000 clones, around 79% seen once. The sample was PBMCs. The receptors were gathered from a man aged 35-49 years in good health and CMV-seropositive.

This rearrangement joins TRBV18 to TRBJ2-5, with a possible D match to TRBD2 (6 bases). Trimming took off 5 bases at V and 2 bases at J, with 9 bases between the two ends. Per the germline V gene, CDR1 is KGHSH and CDR2 is LQKENI. The CDR3 is made up of 13 amino acids. CDR3 in DNA: TGTGCCAGCTCAAGGGACTTTCAAGAGACCCAGTACTTC. Protein product: CASSRDFQETQYF. The whole variable domain, remainder taken from reference TRBV18 and TRBJ2-5, is NAGVMQNPRHLVRRRGQEARLRCSPMKGHSHVYWYRQLPEEGLKFMVYLQKENIIDESGMPKERFSAEFPKEGPSILRIQQVVRGDSAAYFCASSRDFQETQYFGPGTRLLVL.

The chain uses TRBV10-3 and TRBJ1-2; D ambiguous. The V gene's germline CDR1 is ENHRY and CDR2 SYGVKD. The CDR3 extends over 11 amino acids. V dropped 3 bases and J dropped 4 bases, with 3 bases sitting between them. The CDR3 DNA sequence: TGTGCCATCAGTGATATCTATGGCTACACCTTC. The encoded protein is CAISDIYGYTF.

The rearrangement uses TRBV6-1 and TRBJ2-7, with 7 bases matching TRBD2. This CDR3 is 15 amino acids long. Germline CDR1 reads MNHNS; CDR2 reads SASEGT. V lost 1 base, J lost 1 base, and 4 bases stayed unmatched. CDR3 amino acids: CASSEGGGESYEQYF. For the CDR3, the DNA is TGTGCCAGCAGTGAAGGGGGGGGAGAGTCCTACGAGCAGTACTTC.

The V and J genes are TRBV6-1 and TRBJ1-5; no reliable D call. CDR1 is MNHNS and CDR2 is SASEGT in the germline V gene. This CDR3 has 15 amino acids. V lost 5 bases and J 4 bases, leaving 15 bases between the germline ends. DNA of the CDR3: TGTGCCAGCAGTACGGGAGGAGGGAGAAATCAGCCCCAGCATTTT. Translated, it gives CASSTGGGRNQPQHF.

The rearrangement uses TRBV5-6 and TRBJ2-7; TRBD1 is a possible D gene (6 bases). Trimming took off 4 bases at V and 3 bases at J, with 8 bases between the two ends. CDR3 length: 12 amino acids. Per germline, CDR1 SGHDT and CDR2 YYEEEE. The CDR3 DNA reads as TGTGCCAGCAGCGGGGACAACTACGAGCAGTACTTC. Translating gives CASSGDNYEQYF.

This clone was observed a few times. The chain joins TRBV11-2 to TRBJ1-6, with 8 bases lining up with TRBD1. This CDR3 contains 15 residues. The ends lost 5 bases at V and 9 bases at J; junction bases unmatched: 9. Per the germline V gene, CDR1 is SGHAT and CDR2 is FQNNGV. The CDR3 nucleotides read TGTGCCAGCAGCCCTACCGGGACAGGAGGTTCACCCCTCCACTTT. Protein product: CASSPTGTGGSPLHF.

The chain recombines TRBV2 with TRBJ1-1, with a possible D match to TRBD1 (6 bases). V was pared by 5 bases and J by 1 base, with 8 bases between. Germline CDR1 is SNHLY and CDR2 is FYNNEI. The CDR3 is 13 amino acids. CDR3 nucleotide sequence: TGTGCCAGCAGTCCGACAGGGAACACTGAAGCTTTCTTT. Encoded protein: CASSPTGNTEAFF.

The rearrangement links TRBV11-2 to TRBJ1-2; the D gene is possibly TRBD1 (5 bases). Trimming stripped 6 bases from V and 3 bases from J, with 11 bases between. CDR3 length: 13 residues. The germline CDR1 and CDR2 sequences are SGHAT and FQNNGV. CDR3 DNA: TGTGCCAGCAGAGGAGACAGCTACTATGGCTACACCTTC. It translates to CASRGDSYYGYTF.

The chain joins TRBV27 to TRBJ1-2, with TRBD1 identical over 10 bases. The CDR3 is made up of 14 amino acids. The J segment lost 3 bases and the V segment lost 4 bases, leaving 2 bases of the junction unmatched. Looked up from germline, CDR1 is MNHEY and CDR2 is SMNVEV (reference sequence). The CDR3 loop reads CASSWGTGDYGYTF. As DNA, the CDR3 is TGTGCCAGCAGTTGGGGGACAGGGGACTATGGCTACACCTTC.

The V gene is TRBV7-3, the J gene TRBJ1-6; D not resolved. V lost 0 bases and J 6 bases, leaving 9 bases between the germline ends. The CDR3 contains 15 residues. In germline, CDR1 is SGHTA, CDR2 FQGTGA. The DNA of the CDR3 is TGTGCCAGCAGCTTAACCTGGCTTGCTAATTCACCCCTCCACTTT. Encoded protein: CASSLTWLANSPLHF.

The CDR3 DNA sequence: TGTGCCAGCAGTTCCTACAGCAATAGCAATCAGCCCCAGCATTTT. It yields the protein CASSSYSNSNQPQHF. The V call is TRBV7-2, the J call TRBJ1-5; D call uncertain. CDR1 is SGHTA, CDR2 FQGNSA, per germline. This CDR3 has 15 residues. Trimming stripped 6 bases from V and 0 bases from J, with 12 bases between. The variable domain in full, with the rest retrieved from reference TRBV7-2 and TRBJ1-5, is GAGVSQSPSNKVTEKGKDVELRCDPISGHTALYWYRQSLGQGLEFLIYFQGNSAPDKSGLPSDRFSAERTGGSVSTLTIQRTQQEDSAVYLCASSSYSNSNQPQHFGDGTRLSIL.

The chain recombines TRBV2 with TRBJ1-4; D not resolved. V lost 8 bases and J 0 bases, leaving 10 bases between the germline ends. This CDR3 spans 14 amino acids. The germline gives CDR1 SNHLY, CDR2 FYNNEI. The CDR3: CASRNTATNEKLFF. The CDR3 nucleotides are TGTGCCAGCCGAAACACCGCAACTAATGAAAAACTGTTTTTT.

The chain is built from TRBV10-1 and TRBJ2-1, with D uncertain. CDR1 is WNHNN, CDR2 SYGVQD, per germline (reference sequence). V was shortened by 2 bases and J by 4 bases, with 6 bases between the two germline ends. This CDR3 has 13 amino acids. The CDR3 loop reads CASSEGRYNEQFF. Written as DNA, the CDR3 is TGCGCCAGCAGTGAGGGCCGTTACAATGAGCAGTTCTTC.

The CDR3 reads CASSRPGADGYTF. The CDR3 DNA sequence: TGTGCCAGCAGCCGGCCAGGGGCGGATGGCTACACCTTC. The V gene is TRBV21-1, the J gene TRBJ1-2; the D call of TRBD1 is as the table states it, not checked on the DNA. TRBV21-1 counts as a pseudogene. The CDR3 spans 13 residues.

This chain connects TRBV5-1 to TRBJ2-7; D may be TRBD2 (6 bases). V dropped 4 bases and J dropped 2 bases, with 19 bases sitting between them. CDR1 and CDR2 (germline): SGHRS, YFSETQ. CDR3 length: 16 amino acids. Written as DNA, the CDR3 is TGCGCCAGCAGCCTTGGGGGGATGGGGTTCACCTACGAGCAGTACTTC. Protein sequence: CASSLGGMGFTYEQYF.

The rearrangement joins TRBV5-4 to TRBJ2-7, with TRBD2 identical over 12 bases. The ends lost 4 bases at V and 2 bases at J; junction bases unmatched: 7. The CDR3 totals 16 residues. Germline CDR1 reads SGHNT; CDR2 reads YYREEE (reference sequence). CDR3 residues: CASSTWTSGITYEQYF. As DNA, the CDR3 is TGTGCCAGCAGCACCTGGACTAGCGGGATTACCTACGAGCAGTACTTC. Full variable domain (remainder filled in from reference TRBV5-4 and TRBJ2-7): ETGVTQSPTHLIKTRGQQVTLRCSSQSGHNTVSWYQQALGQGPQFIFQYYREEENGRGNFPPRFSGLQFPNYSSELNVNALELDDSALYLCASSTWTSGITYEQYFGPGTRLTVT.

The chain is built from TRBV6-1 and TRBJ2-1; 7 bases are a match to TRBD1. The V gene end was trimmed by 4 bases and the J gene end by 4 bases; junction bases not matched to a gene: 7. CDR1 is MNHNS and CDR2 is SASEGT in the germline V gene. CDR3 length equals 15 residues. The CDR3 DNA sequence: TGTGCCAGCAGTGCAATAGGGGGCAAATACAATGAGCAGTTCTTC. Protein sequence: CASSAIGGKYNEQFF.

The chain couples TRBV10-3 to TRBJ1-2, with a weak D call TRBD1 (6 bases). CDR3 length equals 13 residues. CDR1 and CDR2 from the germline V gene are ENHRY and SYGVKD. V lost 6 bases and J 7 bases, leaving 15 bases between the germline ends. The CDR3 sequence: CAIRFDRRIGYTF. CDR3 nucleotides: TGTGCCATCAGATTCGACAGGAGAATTGGCTACACCTTC.

The chain carries TRBV5-1 and TRBJ1-1; a weak D match, TRBD1 (6 bases). V lost 4 bases to trimming and J lost 1 base, with 11 bases between them. This CDR3 region has 14 residues. The germline V gene has CDR1 SGHRS and CDR2 YFSETQ. This CDR3 is CASSKGHQNTEAFF. For the CDR3, the DNA is TGCGCCAGCAGCAAGGGACATCAGAACACTGAAGCTTTCTTT.

The chain uses TRBV7-9 and TRBJ2-7; tentatively, D is TRBD2 (6 bases). Trimming removed 4 bases at V and 5 bases at J, with 18 bases between. Germline assignment: CDR1 SEHNR and CDR2 FQNEAQ (reference sequence). The CDR3 runs 15 residues. The CDR3 region is CASSSQAGGLHEQYF. CDR3 coding DNA: TGTGCCAGCAGCTCCCAAGCGGGTGGGCTCCACGAGCAGTACTTC.

The genes are TRBV6-1 and TRBJ1-4; weak D call: TRBD1 (6 bases). The V and J ends lost 4 bases and 0 bases respectively, with 12 bases between them. This CDR3 region has 16 residues. Germline loops: CDR1 MNHNS, CDR2 SASEGT. This CDR3 is CASSGRRQATNEKLFF. The CDR3 DNA is TGTGCCAGCAGTGGGCGGCGACAGGCAACTAATGAAAAACTGTTTTTT.

CDR3 in amino acids: CASSLEAGTGTDTQYF. CDR3 coding DNA: TGCGCCAGCAGCTTGGAAGCGGGAACTGGTACAGATACGCAGTATTTT. This chain uses TRBV5-1 with TRBJ2-3; 7 nucleotides line up with TRBD2. This CDR3 is built from 16 residues. The junction had 7 bases not matched to a gene; V was cut back by 0 bases and J by 3 bases. The germline gives CDR1 SGHRS, CDR2 YFSETQ.

This rearrangement joins TRBV27 to TRBJ1-1; perhaps TRBD1 as D (6 bases). The germline CDR1 and CDR2 sequences are MNHEY and SMNVEV (reference sequence). The CDR3 covers 17 residues. V gave up 6 bases and J gave up 0 bases, with 20 bases separating them. The CDR3 nucleotides are TGTGCCAGCAGCCCCGACAGGTTTACCCGATTGAACACTGAAGCTTTCTTT. Translation: CASSPDRFTRLNTEAFF.

The chain recombines TRBV19 with TRBJ2-5; 8 positions agree with TRBD1. Looked up from germline, CDR1 is LNHDA and CDR2 is SQIVND (reference sequence). The trim removed 5 bases at V and 2 bases at J, leaving 16 bases unmatched. CDR3 length equals 18 residues. CDR3 nucleotides: TGTGCCAGTAGTCCAGTATTCGGGCAGGGGGCGAGGCAAGAGACCCAGTACTTC. It codes for CASSPVFGQGARQETQYF. Combining the CDR3 with reference TRBV19 and TRBJ2-5 gives the whole variable domain DGGITQSPKYLFRKEGQNVTLSCEQNLNHDAMYWYRQDPGQGLRLIYYSQIVNDFQKGDIAEGYSVSREKKESFPLTVTSAQKNPTAFYLCASSPVFGQGARQETQYFGPGTRLLVL.

This clone was observed once. V gene TRBV27 combines with J gene TRBJ2-2; 10 bases are shared with TRBD2. The CDR3 length is 15 residues. J lost 7 bases, V lost 6 bases, and 8 bases had no gene match. Germline CDR1 and CDR2: MNHEY and SMNVEV (reference sequence). The CDR3 protein is CASSWLAGAVGELFF. The CDR3 DNA sequence: TGTGCCAGCAGCTGGCTAGCGGGAGCGGTCGGGGAGCTGTTTTTT.

This clone was recorded once. The V and J genes are TRBV11-2 and TRBJ1-1; 7 bases line up with TRBD1. V gave up 6 bases and J gave up 0 bases; unmatched junction bases: 7. The CDR3 length is 15 residues. Germline CDR1 and CDR2: SGHAT and FQNNGV. CDR3 in DNA: TGTGCCAGCAGAACGCCGACAGGGATGAACACTGAAGCTTTCTTT. This encodes CASRTPTGMNTEAFF.

This clone has more than one count but fewer than ten. V gene TRBV6-5 combines with J gene TRBJ1-5; 8 nucleotides line up with TRBD1. The CDR3 has 14 amino acids. Germline V gives CDR1 MNHEY, CDR2 SVGAGI. V was clipped by 4 bases and J by 4 bases; unmatched bases: 3. CDR3 loop: CASSWTGSNQPQHF. CDR3 coding DNA: TGTGCCAGCAGTTGGACAGGGTCAAATCAGCCCCAGCATTTT.

V gene TRBV7-3 combines with J gene TRBJ1-1; D is possibly TRBD1 (5 bases). Germline assignment: CDR1 SGHTA and CDR2 FQGTGA. CDR3 length equals 16 residues. The ends were cut back, 3 bases at V and 4 bases at J, with 18 bases in the middle. CDR3 DNA sequence: TGTGCCAGCAGCTTTACAACGCAAGGGGCCGGCACTGAAGCTTTCTTT. Protein sequence: CASSFTTQGAGTEAFF.

The chain recombines TRBV5-1 with TRBJ2-5; D possibly corresponds to TRBD1 (6 bases). Looked up from germline, CDR1 is SGHRS and CDR2 is YFSETQ. The length of the CDR3 is 14 residues. V was pared by 7 bases and J by 5 bases, with 18 bases between. CDR3 DNA: TGCGCCAGCGGCCTCGGGACATTCCGGGAGACCCAGTACTTC. As protein: CASGLGTFRETQYF.

This clone occurred a few times. This chain uses TRBV7-9 with TRBJ2-7, with a weak D call TRBD2 (6 bases). Trimming pared 3 bases from V and 5 bases from J, leaving 17 bases between. CDR3 size: 15 residues. Looked up from germline, CDR1 is SEHNR and CDR2 is FQNEAQ (reference sequence). CDR3 loop: CASSFPRGILDEQYF. The CDR3 DNA follows: TGTGCCAGCAGCTTCCCTCGCGGGATATTGGACGAGCAGTACTTC.